This T cell receptor (beta chain) came from a study of T cells after yellow fever vaccination. The germline V gene has CDR1 LGHNA and CDR2 YNFKEQ. V was cut by 0 bases and J by 3 bases, with 20 bases left in between. CDR3 length equals 18 residues. TCRdb analysed the 5' RACE reads with MiXCR anew, one entry per CDR3 protein. The sample shows 150,000 to 200,000 distinct CDR3 sequences, about 10% of them seen only once. The origin of this receptor is a man between 18 and 35 years old who received the YFV17D yellow fever vaccine. This specimen was CD8+ T cells sorted from PBMCs, taken 15 days after the yellow fever booster vaccination. The V gene is TRBV4-2, the J gene TRBJ1-2, with D maybe TRBD1 (5 bases). As DNA, the CDR3 is TGTGCCAGCAGCCAAGATTGGTTTCGTGAGGGGACTTACTATGGCTACACCTTC. Translating gives CASSQDWFREGTYYGYTF.